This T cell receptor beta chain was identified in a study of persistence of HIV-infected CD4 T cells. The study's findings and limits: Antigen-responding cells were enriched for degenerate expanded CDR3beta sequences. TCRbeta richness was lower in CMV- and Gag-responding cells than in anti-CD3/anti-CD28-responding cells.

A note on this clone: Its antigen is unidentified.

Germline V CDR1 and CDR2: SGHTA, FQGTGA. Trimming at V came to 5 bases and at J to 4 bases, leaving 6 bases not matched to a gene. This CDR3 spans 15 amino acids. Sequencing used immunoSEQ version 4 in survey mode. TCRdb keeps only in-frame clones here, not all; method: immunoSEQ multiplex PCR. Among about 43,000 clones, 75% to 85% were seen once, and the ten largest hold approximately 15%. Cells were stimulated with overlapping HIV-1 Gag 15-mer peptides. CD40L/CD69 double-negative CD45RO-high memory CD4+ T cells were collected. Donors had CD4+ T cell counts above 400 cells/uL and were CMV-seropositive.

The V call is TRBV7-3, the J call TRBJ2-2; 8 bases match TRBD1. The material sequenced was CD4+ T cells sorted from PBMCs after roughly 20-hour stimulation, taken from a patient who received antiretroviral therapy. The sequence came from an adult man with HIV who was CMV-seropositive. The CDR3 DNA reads TGTGCCAGCAGCCTGACAGGGGTGAGCACCGGGGAGCTGTTTTTT. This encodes CASSLTGVSTGELFF.